This paragraph covers one T cell receptor (beta chain) sequence. Its antigen is not known. This record belongs to a study of response to subunit inactivated influenza vaccine. Notes on the study in general: New T cells are recruited in small numbers by each seasonal influenza vaccination, according to the authors' suggestion.

TCRdb reprocessed the RT-PCR reads with MiXCR, giving one entry per CDR3 protein. The table shows 700,000 to 900,000 distinct CDR3 sequences, with 21% occurring only once. Germline values: CDR1 SGHAT, CDR2 FQNNGV. Losses at the gene ends were 7 bases for V and 5 bases for J; bases not matched to a gene: 5. The CDR3 consists of 14 residues. This chain connects TRBV11-2 to TRBJ2-1; 10 nucleotides line up with TRBD2. This sequence originates from a man aged 50-59 years who received an inactivated influenza vaccine. The material sequenced was PBMCs from blood, taken 4 to 6 days after vaccination. CDR3: CASTRTSGHNEQFF. DNA of the CDR3: TGTGCCAGCACCCGGACTAGCGGCCACAATGAGCAGTTCTTC. Full variable domain (remainder filled in from reference TRBV11-2 and TRBJ2-1): EAGVAQSPRYKIIEKRQSVAFWCNPISGHATLYWYQQILGQGPKLLIQFQNNGVVDDSQLPKDRFSAERLKGVDSTLKIQPAKLEDSAVYLCASTRTSGHNEQFFGPGTRLTVL.